A single sample gave rise to the 17 T cell receptor beta chains below, sequenced in a study of blood T cell repertoires in COVID-19. Assay: immunoSEQ multiplex PCR; the TCRdb copy retains only in-frame clones and omits some. The sample holds around 280,000 clones; approximately 90% are singletons and the top ten take 2.2%. Sequenced sample: peripheral blood. The receptor source for this set is a woman aged 50 to 60 who had recovered from COVID-19.

The chain employs TRBV10-3 and TRBJ1-2; weak D call: TRBD1 (5 bases). There are 13 residues in the CDR3. V gave up 4 bases and J gave up 4 bases, with 10 bases separating them. The V gene's germline CDR1 is ENHRY and CDR2 SYGVKD. This chain's CDR3 is CAISGDSSYGYTF. The CDR3 coding sequence is TGTGCCATCAGTGGTGACAGCTCCTATGGCTACACCTTC.

The chain combines TRBV27 with TRBJ1-2; tentative D call: TRBD1 (6 bases). The V gene lost 2 bases and the J gene lost 4 bases, with 14 bases spanning the gap. There are 15 residues in the CDR3. Germline V gene sequence: CDR1 MNHEY, CDR2 SMNVEV (reference sequence). The CDR3 sequence: CASSLNTGSVYGYTF. The CDR3 DNA reads TGTGCCAGCAGTTTAAATACAGGGTCCGTCTATGGCTACACCTTC.

The chain employs TRBV4-1 and TRBJ2-1; the match to TRBD1 covers 9 bases. The CDR3 sequence is 15 residues long. Germline CDR1 is MGHRA and CDR2 is YSYEKL. The V segment lost 1 base and the J segment 10 bases; nucleotides outside the gene matches: 8. The CDR3 sequence is CASSQVRTGVREQFF. CDR3 sequence (DNA): TGCGCCAGCAGCCAAGTGCGGACAGGGGTGCGCGAGCAGTTCTTC.

This clone has more than one count but fewer than ten. The genes are TRBV4-3 and TRBJ2-7; TRBD1 agrees at 9 bases. V was clipped by 0 bases and J by 8 bases; unmatched bases: 11. The CDR3 extends over 16 amino acids. Germline V CDR1 and CDR2: LGHNA, YSLEER. CDR3 sequence: CASSQDLYHRGQKQYF. As DNA, the CDR3 is TGCGCCAGCAGCCAAGATTTGTATCACAGGGGGCAAAAGCAGTACTTC.

V and J are TRBV9 and TRBJ1-2; TRBD1 is a possible D gene (5 bases). The length of the CDR3 is 15 residues. Germline CDR1 SGDLS, CDR2 YYNGEE. The V end lost 4 bases, the J end lost 6 bases, and 19 bases lay between the germline ends. The CDR3 reads CASSIGPEFRDGYTF. The CDR3 DNA is TGTGCCAGCAGCATAGGACCGGAATTCAGGGATGGCTACACCTTC. Complete variable domain (other parts from reference TRBV9 and TRBJ1-2): DSGVTQTPKHLITATGQRVTLRCSPRSGDLSVYWYQQSLDQGLQFLIQYYNGEERAKGNILERFSAQQFPDLHSELNLSSLELGDSALYFCASSIGPEFRDGYTFGSGTRLTVV.

V usage is TRBV27 and J usage is TRBJ2-2; the D gene is possibly TRBD1 (5 bases). V lost 3 bases and J 5 bases, leaving 13 bases between the germline ends. CDR3 size: 15 residues. In germline, CDR1 is MNHEY, CDR2 SMNVEV (reference sequence). Written as DNA, the CDR3 is TGTGCCAGCAGTTTGGGAAGGGGATGGACCGGGGAGCTGTTTTTT. This translates into CASSLGRGWTGELFF.

This clone was recorded once. The rearrangement links TRBV4-3 to TRBJ2-1, with TRBD2 matching over 8 bases. The CDR3 extends over 17 amino acids. Germline V CDR1 and CDR2: LGHNA, YSLEER. The ends lost 0 bases at V and 4 bases at J; junction bases unmatched: 8. The CDR3 spells CASSQEPPGGLYNEQFF. The CDR3 DNA is TGCGCCAGCAGCCAAGAACCCCCGGGGGGGCTTTACAATGAGCAGTTCTTC.

This clone occurred a few times. The rearrangement joins TRBV24-1 to TRBJ2-2, with TRBD1 as a possible D gene (7 bases). The CDR3 runs 18 residues. V shed 1 base and J shed 6 bases, with 20 bases lying between them. Germline CDR1 reads KGHDR; CDR2 reads SFDVKD. The CDR3 sequence: CATSDFQGGQIGSGELFF. The CDR3 DNA sequence: TGTGCCACCAGTGATTTCCAGGGGGGACAGATCGGGTCCGGGGAGCTGTTTTTT.

The chain employs TRBV21-1 and TRBJ1-4; the table's D call TRBD1 went unverified against the DNA. TRBV21-1 is a recognized pseudogene. This CDR3 has 17 amino acids. The CDR3 DNA reads as TGTGCCAGCAGCAATCGGCCTAGCAGGGGAGTTCGAGAAAAACTGTTTTTT. It is translated as CASSNRPSRGVREKLFF.

The gene calls are TRBV4-3 and TRBJ1-1; D is unresolved. Trimming stripped 0 bases from V and 4 bases from J, with 9 bases between. Germline loops: CDR1 LGHNA, CDR2 YSLEER. The length of the CDR3 is 14 residues. The CDR3 here is CASSQDGGLTEAFF. In nucleotides, the CDR3 is TGCGCCAGCAGCCAAGATGGAGGACTCACTGAAGCTTTCTTT.

This clone showed up just once. V and J are TRBV7-2 and TRBJ2-1; 7 positions agree with TRBD2. V shed 1 base, J shed 0 bases, and the junction held 0 bases outside the gene matches. The CDR3 consists of 15 residues. CDR1 and CDR2 (germline): SGHTA, FQGNSA. In DNA, the CDR3 is TGTGCCAGCAGCTTAGTAGCGGGCTCCTACAATGAGCAGTTCTTC. Its protein product is CASSLVAGSYNEQFF. Looking up the rest from reference TRBV7-2 and TRBJ2-1 gives the full variable domain: GAGVSQSPSNKVTEKGKDVELRCDPISGHTALYWYRQSLGQGLEFLIYFQGNSAPDKSGLPSDRFSAERTGGSVSTLTIQRTQQEDSAVYLCASSLVAGSYNEQFFGPGTRLTVL.

The chain has TRBV15 and TRBJ1-1; tentative D call: TRBD1 (5 bases). Germline CDR1 is LNHNV and CDR2 is YYDKDF (reference sequence). The CDR3 runs 14 residues. Trimming pared 3 bases from V and 4 bases from J, leaving 12 bases between. The CDR3, as DNA: TGTGCCACCAGCAGCGGGGGTGTGGGCACTGAAGCTTTCTTT. Amino acid sequence: CATSSGGVGTEAFF.

The rearrangement links TRBV6-1 to TRBJ2-2; 10 positions agree with TRBD2. The length of the CDR3 is 19 residues. V trimming: 3 bases; J trimming: 4 bases; junction bases outside the gene matches: 14. The germline gives CDR1 MNHNS, CDR2 SASEGT. For the CDR3, the DNA is TGTGCCAGCAGTGATCTGACAATAACTAGCGGGGACAGCACCGGGGAGCTGTTTTTT. Protein product: CASSDLTITSGDSTGELFF.

V gene TRBV2 combines with J gene TRBJ2-7; D is ambiguous. V was cut by 5 bases and J by 5 bases, with 19 bases left in between. Germline V gene data show CDR1 as SNHLY and CDR2 as FYNNEI. The CDR3 sequence is 15 residues long. The DNA for the CDR3 is TGTGCCAGCAGTCGACTCCGGAACCCCCCGGACGAGCAGTACTTC. It encodes CASSRLRNPPDEQYF.

This sequence joins TRBV4-2 and TRBJ2-7; 7 bases map to TRBD2. CDR3 length: 15 residues. The ends lost 1 base at V and 4 bases at J; junction bases unmatched: 7. The germline gives CDR1 LGHNA, CDR2 YNFKEQ. The CDR3, as DNA: TGTGCCAGCAGCCAAGCGGGGGGAACGATTTACGAGCAGTACTTC. This gives the protein CASSQAGGTIYEQYF.

This chain uses TRBV19 with TRBJ1-1, with D perhaps TRBD1 (5 bases). This CDR3 has 13 amino acids. V lost 8 bases and J lost 1, with 11 bases in between. Germline values: CDR1 LNHDA, CDR2 SQIVND (reference sequence). CDR3 residues: CASSYGGNTEAFF. The CDR3 DNA reads TGTGCCAGTTCGTACGGGGGGAACACTGAAGCTTTCTTT.

The chain joins TRBV7-2 to TRBJ2-5, with 8 bases matching TRBD2. Germline trimming cut 5 bases from V and 4 bases from J; bases unmatched to any gene: 6. Germline CDR1 SGHTA, CDR2 FQGNSA. This CDR3 has 14 amino acids. CDR3 coding DNA: TGTGCCAGCAGCCCCAGACTAGCGAGAGAGACCCAGTACTTC. This sequence encodes CASSPRLARETQYF.